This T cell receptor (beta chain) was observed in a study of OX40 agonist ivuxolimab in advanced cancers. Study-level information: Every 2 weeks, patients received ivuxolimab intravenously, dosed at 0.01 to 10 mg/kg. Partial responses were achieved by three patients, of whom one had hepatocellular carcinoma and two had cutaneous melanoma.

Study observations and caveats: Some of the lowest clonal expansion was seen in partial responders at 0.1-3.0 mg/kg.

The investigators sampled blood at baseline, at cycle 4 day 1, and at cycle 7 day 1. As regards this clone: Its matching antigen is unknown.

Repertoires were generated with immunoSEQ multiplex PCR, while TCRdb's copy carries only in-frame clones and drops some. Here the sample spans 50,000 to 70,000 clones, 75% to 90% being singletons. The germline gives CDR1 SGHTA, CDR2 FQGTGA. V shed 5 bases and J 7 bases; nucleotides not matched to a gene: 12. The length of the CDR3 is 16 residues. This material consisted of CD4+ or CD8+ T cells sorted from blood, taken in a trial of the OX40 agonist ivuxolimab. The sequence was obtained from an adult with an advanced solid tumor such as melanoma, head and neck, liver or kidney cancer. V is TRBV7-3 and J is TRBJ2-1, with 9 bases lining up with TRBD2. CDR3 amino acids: CASSPGGGARGNEQFF. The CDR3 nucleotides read TGTGCCAGCAGCCCTGGCGGGGGGGCCAGGGGGAATGAGCAGTTCTTC.